Shown below are 27 T cell receptor beta chains from a single sample sequenced in a study of T cells in Graves' hyperthyroidism and ophthalmopathy. It was RNA transcripts that yielded the amplified TCR beta CDR3 regions. The HTBI primer set was used in a first-round RT-PCR of the TCR CDR3. A single record per CDR3 protein comes from TCRdb applying MiXCR to the multiplex PCR reads. This sample has roughly 330,000 distinct CDR3 sequences; 16% occur once, and the top ten carry approximately 31%. The sequenced sample consisted of blood. Every receptor here comes from a young man with Graves' hyperthyroidism.

This clonotype has at least ten counts. The V call is TRBV24-1, the J call TRBJ2-7, with TRBD1 matching over 9 bases. This CDR3 has 14 residues. Germline V gene data show CDR1 as KGHDR and CDR2 as SFDVKD. The V and J ends lost 3 bases and 4 bases, in that order; junction bases with no gene match: 3. The CDR3 reads CATSDVDRGYEQYF. The CDR3, as DNA: TGTGCCACCAGTGATGTAGACAGGGGGTACGAGCAGTACTTC.

On this clonotype: A read error may account for a junction end that differs from germline. The V call is TRBV14, the J call TRBJ1-1; D remains ambiguous. The V gene's germline CDR1 is SGHDN and CDR2 FVKESK. The length of the CDR3 is 15 residues. CDR3 amino acids: CAGSRPGRTRTEAFF. The CDR3 DNA sequence: TGTGCCGGCAGCCGGCCCGGCAGGACGAGGACTGAAGCTTTCTTT.

This clonotype was seen a few times. The genes are TRBV29-1 and TRBJ1-1; the match to TRBD1 covers 8 bases. J lost 3 bases, V lost 3 bases, and 6 bases had no gene match. Germline values: CDR1 SQVTM, CDR2 ANQGSEA. This CDR3 is 14 amino acids long. The CDR3 protein is CSVDLVTGDTEAFF. CDR3 bases: TGCAGCGTTGACCTGGTGACAGGGGACACTGAAGCTTTCTTT.

J is TRBJ1-1 and V is TRBV30; 8 nucleotides agree with TRBD1. The CDR3 is 11 amino acids. V lost 6 bases and J lost 6; bases outside the gene matches: 3. Germline V gene lookup returns CDR1 GTSNPN and CDR2 SVGIG (reference sequence). CDR3 in amino acids: CACKTGAEAFF. In DNA, the CDR3 is TGTGCCTGTAAGACAGGGGCTGAAGCTTTCTTT.

About this clonotype: The junction shows a germline mismatch at one end, possibly a read error. This CDR3 reads CASSSDLNTGELFF. CDR3 DNA sequence: TGTGCTAGCAGCTCGGACCTGAACACCGGGGAGCTGTTTTTT. V usage is TRBV7-7 and J usage is TRBJ2-2; unclear D gene. CDR1 is SSHAT and CDR2 is FNYEAQ in the germline V gene (reference sequence). This CDR3 has 14 amino acids.

The V gene is TRBV20-1, the J gene TRBJ2-3; D ambiguous. The CDR3 consists of 13 residues. Trimming shortened V by 6 bases and J by 2 bases, and 12 bases separated the two germline ends. Per germline, CDR1 DFQATT and CDR2 SNEGSKA (reference sequence). CDR3: CSAVRANTDTQYF. The CDR3, as DNA: TGCAGTGCCGTTAGAGCCAACACAGATACGCAGTATTTT.

The chain is built from TRBV19 and TRBJ2-1, with D maybe TRBD2 (6 bases). The CDR3 has 17 residues. Germline-derived CDR1 and CDR2 are LNHDA and SQIVND (reference sequence). Trimming cost V 2 bases and J 3 bases, with 17 bases left between them. DNA for the CDR3: TGTGCCAGTAGTATACCACCCTGGCTAGCGAGCTACAATGAGCAGTTCTTC. Amino acids: CASSIPPWLASYNEQFF.

This clonotype was picked up a small number of times. The chain employs TRBV4-2 and TRBJ2-7; D is uncertain. The V gene's germline CDR1 is LGHNA and CDR2 YNFKEQ. The CDR3 totals 15 residues. The V and J ends lost 1 base and 0 bases respectively, with 10 bases between them. CDR3 nucleotide sequence: TGTGCCAGCAGCCAAGGACCGCGGAGCTCCTACGAGCAGTACTTC. This encodes CASSQGPRSSYEQYF.

This clonotype was detected many times. CDR3 nucleotide sequence: TGTGCCAGCAGGTCCGGGGGACCTCACAATGAGCAGTTCTTC. Amino acids: CASRSGGPHNEQFF. The J gene is TRBJ2-1, the V gene TRBV2; possibly TRBD2 for D (6 bases). Germline CDR1 is SNHLY and CDR2 is FYNNEI. V lost 6 bases, J lost 5 bases, and 14 bases lay in between. There are 14 residues in the CDR3.

This sequence joins TRBV27 and TRBJ2-6; D ambiguous. Trimming shortened V by 0 bases and J by 4 bases, and 7 bases separated the two germline ends. The CDR3 is 15 amino acids. The V gene's germline CDR1 is MNHEY and CDR2 SMNVEV (reference sequence). The CDR3 DNA reads TGTGCCAGCAGTTTATCGGATACGGGGGCCAACGTCCTGACTTTC. It yields the protein CASSLSDTGANVLTF.

This clonotype was detected many times. The chain recombines TRBV6-1 with TRBJ1-5; D not resolved. CDR3 length equals 15 residues. The V gene lost 4 bases and the J gene lost 6 bases, with 16 bases spanning the gap. Germline loops: CDR1 MNHNS, CDR2 SASEGT. As DNA, the CDR3 is TGTGCCAGCAGTGCTCGAGGAGGTTTTGGTCAGCCCCAGCATTTT. This gives the protein CASSARGGFGQPQHF.

In DNA form, the CDR3 reads TGTGCCAGCAGTGAACAGGGTTTAGGGCAGCCCCAGCATTTT. Protein product: CASSEQGLGQPQHF. This chain connects TRBV6-1 to TRBJ1-5; possibly TRBD1 for D (5 bases). The V end was cut by 2 bases, the J end by 7 bases, with 12 bases between. Germline values: CDR1 MNHNS, CDR2 SASEGT. The CDR3 runs to 14 residues.

J is TRBJ2-1 and V is TRBV10-3; TRBD2 matches at 9 bases. Looked up from germline, CDR1 is ENHRY and CDR2 is SYGVKD. V trimming: 0 bases; J trimming: 4 bases; junction bases outside the gene matches: 1. This CDR3 comprises 15 residues. DNA of the CDR3: TGTGCCATCAGTGAGTCGACTAGCGGTTACAATGAGCAGTTCTTC. This translates into CAISESTSGYNEQFF.

This clonotype was observed a few times. V usage is TRBV4-1 and J usage is TRBJ2-1; D is possibly TRBD2 (6 bases). The CDR3 contains 16 residues. Trimming removed 3 bases from V and 0 bases from J, with 12 bases in between. Germline values: CDR1 MGHRA, CDR2 YSYEKL. The DNA for the CDR3 is TGCGCCAGCAGCCATCTCTCGGGACTCTCCTACAATGAGCAGTTCTTC. Translating it yields CASSHLSGLSYNEQFF.

J is TRBJ1-4 and V is TRBV5-1, with D hard to call. V gave up 1 base and J gave up 4 bases, with 8 bases separating them. Germline CDR1 reads SGHRS; CDR2 reads YFSETQ. The CDR3 is 14 amino acids. CDR3 nucleotide sequence: TGCGCCAGCAGCTTGACGGGCTTTAATGAAAAACTGTTTTTT. It is translated as CASSLTGFNEKLFF.

This chain joins TRBV12-3 or TRBV12-4 and TRBJ2-2; the match to TRBD2 covers 9 bases. CDR3 length equals 17 residues. V lost 5 bases to trimming and J lost 4 bases; unmatched junction nucleotides: 11. The CDR3 DNA sequence: TGTGCCAGCAGTACATTAGCGGGAGCTGCCGGCACCGGGGAGCTGTTTTTT. Protein: CASSTLAGAAGTGELFF.

This clonotype was recorded at least ten times. The chain uses TRBV11-2 and TRBJ2-1; D unclear. Germline V gene sequence: CDR1 SGHAT, CDR2 FQNNGV. The CDR3 has 13 amino acids. The germline V and J ends were trimmed by 1 base and 6 bases, with 7 bases remaining between them. The CDR3 nucleotides read TGTGCCAGCAGCTTAGGTAATGCCAATGAGCAGTTCTTC. Encoded protein: CASSLGNANEQFF. Complete variable domain (other parts from reference TRBV11-2 and TRBJ2-1): EAGVAQSPRYKIIEKRQSVAFWCNPISGHATLYWYQQILGQGPKLLIQFQNNGVVDDSQLPKDRFSAERLKGVDSTLKIQPAKLEDSAVYLCASSLGNANEQFFGPGTRLTVL.

V is TRBV9 and J is TRBJ2-3; tentative D call: TRBD2 (5 bases). CDR1 is SGDLS, CDR2 YYNGEE, per germline. Trimming took 0 bases from V and 5 from J, leaving 10 bases between them. The CDR3 runs to 14 residues. The CDR3 sequence: CASSVGVGGDTQYF. Written as DNA, the CDR3 is TGTGCCAGCAGCGTAGGGGTAGGAGGAGATACGCAGTATTTT. The complete variable domain, with remaining parts taken from reference TRBV9 and TRBJ2-3, reads DSGVTQTPKHLITATGQRVTLRCSPRSGDLSVYWYQQSLDQGLQFLIQYYNGEERAKGNILERFSAQQFPDLHSELNLSSLELGDSALYFCASSVGVGGDTQYFGPGTRLTVL.

A few counts support this clonotype. V usage is TRBV9 and J usage is TRBJ2-3; D is unresolved. Trimming stripped 0 bases from V and 0 bases from J, with 14 bases between. CDR3 length: 17 amino acids. The germline V gene encodes CDR1 SGDLS and CDR2 YYNGEE. The CDR3 is CASSVGLTAPSTDTQYF. DNA for the CDR3: TGTGCCAGCAGCGTAGGGCTAACAGCGCCTAGCACAGATACGCAGTATTTT.

The table lists this clonotype with many counts. V gene TRBV11-1 combines with J gene TRBJ2-5; 8 nucleotides line up with TRBD1. J gave up 5 bases and V 5 bases, and 13 bases lay outside the gene matches. The CDR3 covers 16 residues. CDR1 and CDR2 from the germline V gene are SGHAT and FQDESV (reference sequence). CDR3 residues: CASSNTGGTPWETQYF. CDR3 coding DNA: TGTGCCAGCAGCAACACAGGGGGTACCCCCTGGGAGACCCAGTACTTC.

This clonotype came up many times. This chain joins TRBV30 and TRBJ2-5, with 10 bases matching TRBD2. This CDR3 contains 17 residues. The J segment lost 5 bases and the V segment lost 2 bases, leaving 14 bases of the junction unmatched. CDR1 is GTSNPN, CDR2 SVGIG, per germline (reference sequence). The CDR3 here is CAWSRGASGGERETQYF. The CDR3 DNA reads TGTGCCTGGAGTAGAGGGGCTAGCGGGGGAGAGCGGGAGACCCAGTACTTC.

The chain uses TRBV9 and TRBJ2-3; the match to TRBD2 covers 8 bases. After removal of 1 base from V and 2 bases from J, the junction contained 3 bases not matched to a gene. Germline assignment: CDR1 SGDLS and CDR2 YYNGEE. This CDR3 comprises 15 residues. As DNA, the CDR3 is TGTGCCAGCAGCGTAACTAGCGGAACCACAGATACGCAGTATTTT. This encodes CASSVTSGTTDTQYF.

For the CDR3, the DNA is TGTGCCAGCAGCTGGGGGGGTAAACTCCTGAGCACAGATACGCAGTATTTT. Translating it yields CASSWGGKLLSTDTQYF. The rearrangement joins TRBV5-8 to TRBJ2-3, with 7 bases aligning to TRBD2. The CDR3 totals 17 residues. Trimming took 3 bases from V and 0 from J; bases not matched to a gene: 10. Germline CDR1 is SGHTS and CDR2 is YDEGEE.

This chain connects TRBV20-1 to TRBJ2-7; no clear D gene. CDR1 and CDR2 from the germline V gene are DFQATT and SNEGSKA (reference sequence). Trimming left V 0 bases short and J 2 bases short, with 14 bases between. This CDR3 region has 15 residues. As DNA, the CDR3 is TGCAGTGCTAGAGACAACTCAAAGATGGCCTACGAGCAGTACTTC. As protein: CSARDNSKMAYEQYF.

This clonotype turned up a few times. The chain is built from TRBV9 and TRBJ2-1; tentative D call: TRBD2 (6 bases). Trimming shortened V by 4 bases and J by 4 bases, and 21 bases separated the two germline ends. In germline, CDR1 is SGDLS, CDR2 YYNGEE. The CDR3 sequence is 17 residues long. CDR3 sequence (DNA): TGTGCCAGCAGCCACGAAGAAGTAGCGGAGGATTACAATGAGCAGTTCTTC. Translated: CASSHEEVAEDYNEQFF.

The table lists this clonotype with a few counts. The chain recombines TRBV5-1 with TRBJ2-1; no reliable D call. Germline V gene lookup returns CDR1 SGHRS and CDR2 YFSETQ. V lost 4 bases, J lost 0 bases, and 11 bases lay in between. The CDR3 is 15 amino acids. CDR3 nucleotides: TGCGCCAGCAGCACCGCCGCAAGCTCCTACAATGAGCAGTTCTTC. It codes for CASSTAASSYNEQFF.

Regarding this clonotype: This may arise from a read error, as a much more abundant clone is one base away. This likely comes from a read error, as the CDR3 has no conserved phenylalanine or tryptophan at its end. This chain uses TRBV7-9 with TRBJ2-1; unclear D gene. Germline V gene lookup returns CDR1 SEHNR and CDR2 FQNEAQ (reference sequence). There are 14 residues in the CDR3. Trimming removed 8 bases from V and 2 bases from J, with 13 bases in between. The CDR3 DNA sequence: TGTGCCAGCGCCCTACGAGGAACCTACAATGAGCAGTTCCTC. Translated: CASALRGTYNEQFL.